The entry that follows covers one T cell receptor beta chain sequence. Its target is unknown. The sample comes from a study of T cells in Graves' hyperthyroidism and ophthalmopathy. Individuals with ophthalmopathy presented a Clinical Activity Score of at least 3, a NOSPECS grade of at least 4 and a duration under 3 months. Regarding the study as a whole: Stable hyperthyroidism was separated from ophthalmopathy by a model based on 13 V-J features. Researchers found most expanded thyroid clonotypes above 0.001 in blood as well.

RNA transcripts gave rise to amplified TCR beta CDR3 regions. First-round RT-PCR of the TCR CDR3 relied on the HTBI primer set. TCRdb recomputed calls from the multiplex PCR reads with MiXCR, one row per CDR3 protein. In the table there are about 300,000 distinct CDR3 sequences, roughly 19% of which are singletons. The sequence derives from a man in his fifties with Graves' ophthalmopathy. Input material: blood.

The CDR3: CAWRKNLGNQPQHF. CDR3 nucleotides: TGTGCCTGGAGGAAGAATCTTGGAAATCAGCCCCAGCATTTT. The rearrangement joins TRBV30 to TRBJ1-5; D unresolved. Germline loops: CDR1 GTSNPN, CDR2 SVGIG (reference sequence). V was cut by 3 bases and J by 4 bases, with 13 bases left in between. This CDR3 spans 14 amino acids.